Following are 21 T cell receptor beta chains from one sample sequenced in a study of T-cell memory formation after mild COVID-19. TCRdb passed the 5' RACE reads through MiXCR, listing each CDR3 protein once. The sample has around 450,000 distinct CDR3 sequences; approximately 24% are singletons. The sample was PBMCs or a T cell subset sorted from them (not recorded which). The source is an adult woman who had mild COVID-19 (a few samples of this study predate the infection). Cell type and time point are not known.

This clonotype was detected only a few times. The V call is TRBV4-1, the J call TRBJ2-3; the match to TRBD2 covers 11 bases. This CDR3 spans 18 amino acids. Germline V CDR1 and CDR2: MGHRA, YSYEKL. The V gene end was trimmed by 8 bases and the J gene end by 2 bases; junction bases not matched to a gene: 15. DNA of the CDR3: TGCGCCAGCTCGATTGGGCCTAGCGGGGGGCCTACCACAGATACGCAGTATTTT. It codes for CASSIGPSGGPTTDTQYF.

This clonotype was counted a few times. The J gene is TRBJ2-3, the V gene TRBV10-3; 7 positions match TRBD1. The V gene end was trimmed by 3 bases and the J gene end by 2 bases; junction bases not matched to a gene: 5. CDR3 length: 15 amino acids. The germline V gene has CDR1 ENHRY and CDR2 SYGVKD. The CDR3 sequence: CAISDKQGPTDTQYF. The CDR3, as DNA: TGTGCCATCAGTGACAAACAGGGGCCCACAGATACGCAGTATTTT.

V gene TRBV7-9 combines with J gene TRBJ1-1; D unclear. The germline V gene encodes CDR1 SEHNR and CDR2 FQNEAQ (reference sequence). The CDR3 contains 12 residues. Trimming stripped 2 bases from V and 4 bases from J, with 5 bases between. CDR3 sequence reads: CASSLQTTEAFF. In DNA, the CDR3 is TGTGCCAGCAGCTTACAGACCACTGAAGCTTTCTTT.

A few counts support this clonotype. The V and J genes are TRBV7-6 and TRBJ2-7; no definite D call. V was cut by 8 bases and J by 6 bases, with 11 bases left in between. CDR1 SGHVS and CDR2 FNYEAQ come from the germline V gene. This CDR3 comprises 11 residues. Here the CDR3 reads CASGTGGEQYF. The CDR3 DNA reads TGTGCCAGCGGAACGGGTGGCGAGCAGTACTTC.

CDR3 region: CASSRLDGSLRETQYF. DNA of the CDR3: TGTGCCAGCAGTCGCCTGGACGGCAGCCTCCGGGAGACCCAGTACTTC. This chain connects TRBV28 to TRBJ2-5; D call uncertain. V was pared by 5 bases and J by 5 bases, with 21 bases between. This CDR3 has 16 amino acids. Germline CDR1 and CDR2: MDHEN and SYDVKM.

The CDR3 spells CATSDPARSGYTF. The CDR3 DNA follows: TGTGCCACCAGTGACCCTGCCAGGAGCGGCTACACCTTC. The chain employs TRBV24-1 and TRBJ1-2; D is ambiguous. Germline assignment: CDR1 KGHDR and CDR2 SFDVKD. The CDR3 has 13 amino acids. Trimming took 4 bases from V and 8 from J, leaving 13 bases between them.

In this sample, this clonotype turned up a few times. This sequence joins TRBV29-1 and TRBJ2-1; 8 bases are a match to TRBD1. Germline CDR1 is SQVTM and CDR2 is ANQGSEA. The CDR3 sequence is 15 residues long. J was trimmed by 9 bases and V by 3 bases; bases with no gene match: 13. CDR3 in DNA: TGCAGCGTTGACCAGGACAGGGTAAAGGCTACTGAGCAGTTCTTC. Its translation is CSVDQDRVKATEQFF.

The V gene is TRBV12-3 or TRBV12-4, the J gene TRBJ1-2; 10 nucleotides line up with TRBD1. The junction had 9 bases not matched to a gene; V was cut back by 6 bases and J by 8 bases. The CDR3 totals 14 residues. CDR3 region: CASRQPGQGMGYTF. For the CDR3, the DNA is TGTGCCAGCAGGCAGCCGGGACAGGGGATGGGCTACACCTTC.

The J gene is TRBJ1-1, the V gene TRBV7-9; no reliable D call. V lost 6 bases and J 4 bases, leaving 12 bases between the germline ends. Germline V gives CDR1 SEHNR, CDR2 FQNEAQ (reference sequence). CDR3 size: 13 residues. Here the CDR3 DNA reads TGTGCCAGCAGTCAGCGCCTGGGCACTGAAGCTTTCTTT. As protein: CASSQRLGTEAFF.

This chain connects TRBV28 to TRBJ1-2; 10 bases fit TRBD1. Germline V CDR1 and CDR2: MDHEN, SYDVKM. The CDR3 loop spans 14 amino acids. The trim removed 6 bases at V and 3 bases at J, leaving 4 bases unmatched. The DNA for the CDR3 is TGTGCCAGCAGGACAGGGGGCGCTTACTATGGCTACACCTTC. Translating gives CASRTGGAYYGYTF.

The chain joins TRBV20-1 to TRBJ1-3, with 7 bases matching TRBD1. With 7 bases clipped from V and 0 bases from J, the junction kept 3 bases outside the gene matches. The CDR3 runs 13 residues. Per the germline V gene, CDR1 is DFQATT and CDR2 is SNEGSKA (reference sequence). The CDR3 here is CSGRQGSGNTIYF. CDR3 sequence (DNA): TGCAGTGGGAGACAGGGCTCTGGAAACACCATATATTTT.

This clonotype was counted many times. The chain has TRBV7-3 and TRBJ2-3, with unresolved D. There are 13 residues in the CDR3. Germline V gene data show CDR1 as SGHTA and CDR2 as FQGTGA. Trimming took 0 bases from V and 5 from J, leaving 6 bases between them. CDR3 in amino acids: CASSLTAVDTQYF. The CDR3 nucleotides are TGTGCCAGCAGCTTAACGGCTGTAGATACGCAGTATTTT.

This chain joins TRBV7-2 and TRBJ2-1, with 8 bases fitting TRBD2. This CDR3 region has 15 residues. CDR1 and CDR2 from the germline V gene are SGHTA and FQGNSA. The trim removed 5 bases at V and 9 bases at J, leaving 12 bases unmatched. In DNA, the CDR3 is TGTGCCAGCAGCGAGGGACTAGTCAAGAGTGGTGAGCAGTTCTTC. Amino acids: CASSEGLVKSGEQFF.

The V gene is TRBV25-1, the J gene TRBJ2-7; D not resolved. Per germline, CDR1 MGHDK and CDR2 SYGVNS. The CDR3 covers 12 residues. V lost 2 bases and J 7 bases, leaving 9 bases between the germline ends. The CDR3 region is CASSEGQTEQYF. As DNA, the CDR3 is TGTGCCAGCAGTGAAGGCCAGACTGAGCAGTACTTC.

In DNA, the CDR3 is TGTGCCAGCAGAACCCCTGGGACTAAGGGGAGCTACGAGCAGTACTTC. Translation: CASRTPGTKGSYEQYF. This sequence joins TRBV5-6 and TRBJ2-7, with 7 bases aligning to TRBD2. Trimming cost V 5 bases and J 3 bases; bases outside gene matches: 14. Germline CDR1 SGHDT, CDR2 YYEEEE. The CDR3 is 16 amino acids.

At least ten counts were recorded for this clonotype. This rearrangement joins TRBV4-3 to TRBJ2-1; weak D call: TRBD1 (5 bases). The length of the CDR3 is 15 residues. V lost 1 base, J lost 4 bases, and 11 bases lay in between. Looked up from germline, CDR1 is LGHNA and CDR2 is YSLEER. The chain's CDR3 is CASSQAAGPYNEQFF. The CDR3 bases are TGCGCCAGCAGCCAAGCGGCAGGGCCATACAATGAGCAGTTCTTC.

This clonotype came up a few times. The chain employs TRBV28 and TRBJ2-1; 9 positions match TRBD2. CDR1 is MDHEN, CDR2 SYDVKM, per germline. V gave up 6 bases and J gave up 1 base; unmatched junction bases: 7. The CDR3 contains 16 residues. CDR3 coding DNA: TGTGCCAGCAGGAGTAGCGGGAGTGATTCCTACAATGAGCAGTTCTTC. Encoded protein: CASRSSGSDSYNEQFF.

This clonotype was counted between two and nine times. CDR3 sequence (DNA): TGTGCCACCAGTGATTCGATCAGAGATACGCAGTATTTT. As protein: CATSDSIRDTQYF. The chain links TRBV24-1 to TRBJ2-3; D remains unclear. This CDR3 contains 13 residues. V lost 2 bases, J lost 5 bases, and 7 bases lay in between. Germline V CDR1 and CDR2: KGHDR, SFDVKD.

The rearrangement uses TRBV7-2 and TRBJ2-1; D is perhaps TRBD2 (6 bases). The CDR3 is 12 amino acids. Trimming left V 4 bases short and J 7 bases short, with 8 bases between. In germline, CDR1 is SGHTA, CDR2 FQGNSA. DNA of the CDR3: TGTGCCAGCAGCTCGACTAGAAATGAGCAGTTCTTC. This translates into CASSSTRNEQFF.

This clonotype was counted only a few times. The genes are TRBV5-4 and TRBJ2-7, with D tentatively TRBD2 (7 bases). The CDR3 is 14 amino acids. The ends were cut back, 2 bases at V and 3 bases at J, with 12 bases in the middle. The V gene's germline CDR1 is SGHNT and CDR2 YYREEE (reference sequence). In nucleotides, the CDR3 is TGTGCCAGCAGCTTTCGGGGGGCCGTCTACGAGCAGTACTTC. Protein product: CASSFRGAVYEQYF.

This chain connects TRBV7-2 to TRBJ1-6, with D possibly TRBD1 on 6 matching bases. The germline V gene has CDR1 SGHTA and CDR2 FQGNSA. V was cut by 4 bases and J by 9 bases, with 19 bases left in between. This CDR3 is built from 16 residues. The CDR3 protein is CASSSLGGAVVSPLHF. CDR3 DNA sequence: TGTGCCAGCAGCTCCCTAGGGGGGGCTGTGGTTTCACCCCTCCACTTT. The full variable domain, its missing parts supplied by reference TRBV7-2 and TRBJ1-6, is GAGVSQSPSNKVTEKGKDVELRCDPISGHTALYWYRQSLGQGLEFLIYFQGNSAPDKSGLPSDRFSAERTGGSVSTLTIQRTQQEDSAVYLCASSSLGGAVVSPLHFGNGTRLTVT.